Reported below is one T cell receptor beta chain. The data were obtained in a study of OX40 agonist ivuxolimab in advanced cancers. The CDR3 spans 15 residues. The V and J ends lost 1 base and 5 bases, in that order; junction bases with no gene match: 7. Germline-derived CDR1 and CDR2 are SGHTA and FQGNSA. Here immunoSEQ multiplex PCR was the method, and the copy in TCRdb shows in-frame clones only, minus some. The sample has more than 65,000 clones, about 85% seen once. V is TRBV7-2 and J is TRBJ1-1; 7 bases agree with TRBD1. This specimen was CD4+ or CD8+ T cells sorted from blood, taken in a trial of the OX40 agonist ivuxolimab. This TCR derives from an adult with an advanced solid tumor such as melanoma, head and neck, liver or kidney cancer. The CDR3, as DNA: TGTGCCAGCAGCTTAGAGAAGGGGGCGAGAACTGAAGCTTTCTTT. This encodes CASSLEKGARTEAFF.